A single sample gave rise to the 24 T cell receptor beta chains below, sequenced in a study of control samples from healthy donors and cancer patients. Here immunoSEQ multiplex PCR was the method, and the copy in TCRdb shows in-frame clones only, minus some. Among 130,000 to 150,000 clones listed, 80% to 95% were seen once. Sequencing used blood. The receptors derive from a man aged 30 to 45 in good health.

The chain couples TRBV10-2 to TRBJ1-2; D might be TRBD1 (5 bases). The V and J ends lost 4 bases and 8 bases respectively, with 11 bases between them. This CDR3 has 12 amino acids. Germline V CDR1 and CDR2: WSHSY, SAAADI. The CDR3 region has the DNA TGCGCCAGCAGTGGGGGGTTTGAAGGCTACACCTTC. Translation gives CASSGGFEGYTF.

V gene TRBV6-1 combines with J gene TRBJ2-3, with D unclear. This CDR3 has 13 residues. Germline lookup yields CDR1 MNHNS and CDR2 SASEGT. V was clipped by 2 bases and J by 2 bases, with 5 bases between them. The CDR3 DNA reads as TGTGCCAGCAGTGAACGTCCCACAGATACGCAGTATTTT. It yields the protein CASSERPTDTQYF.

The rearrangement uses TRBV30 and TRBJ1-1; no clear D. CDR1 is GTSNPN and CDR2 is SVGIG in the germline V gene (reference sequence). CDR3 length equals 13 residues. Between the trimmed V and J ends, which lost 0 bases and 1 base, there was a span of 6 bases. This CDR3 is CAWSVAGNTEAFF. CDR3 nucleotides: TGTGCCTGGAGTGTAGCGGGGAACACTGAAGCTTTCTTT. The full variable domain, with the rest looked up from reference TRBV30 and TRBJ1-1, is SQTIHQWPATLVQPVGSPLSLECTVEGTSNPNLYWYRQAAGRGLQLLFYSVGIGQISSEVPQNLSASRPQDRQFILSSKKLLLSDSGFYLCAWSVAGNTEAFFGQGTRLTVV.

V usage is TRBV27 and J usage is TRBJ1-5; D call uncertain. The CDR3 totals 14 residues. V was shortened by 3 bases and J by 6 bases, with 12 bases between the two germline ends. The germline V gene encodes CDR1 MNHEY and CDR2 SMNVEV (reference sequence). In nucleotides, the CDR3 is TGTGCCAGCAGTTTTAGTTCCGGGCGTCAGCCCCAGCATTTT. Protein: CASSFSSGRQPQHF.

The CDR3 DNA reads as TGTGCCAGCAGCTTAGTCAGGGTCCGGGAAAAACTGTTTTTT. Its protein product is CASSLVRVREKLFF. The chain joins TRBV5-6 to TRBJ1-4; a possible D gene is TRBD1 (5 bases). V was trimmed by 2 bases and J by 8 bases, leaving 13 bases between them. The CDR3 has 14 residues. CDR1 SGHDT and CDR2 YYEEEE come from the germline V gene.

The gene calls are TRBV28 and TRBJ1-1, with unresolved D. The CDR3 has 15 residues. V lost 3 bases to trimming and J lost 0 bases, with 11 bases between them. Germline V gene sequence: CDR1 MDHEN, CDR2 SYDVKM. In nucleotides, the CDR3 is TGTGCCAGCAGTTTGGGAGTGGGAATGAACACTGAAGCTTTCTTT. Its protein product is CASSLGVGMNTEAFF.

This CDR3 is CASSSLFRDRVTYNEQFF. The CDR3 coding sequence is TGCGCCAGCAGCTCGCTCTTCCGGGACAGGGTAACCTACAATGAGCAGTTCTTC. The J gene is TRBJ2-1, the V gene TRBV5-1, with TRBD1 matching 9 bases. CDR1 SGHRS and CDR2 YFSETQ come from the germline V gene. This CDR3 spans 18 amino acids. With 3 bases clipped from V and 2 bases from J, the junction kept 12 bases outside the gene matches.

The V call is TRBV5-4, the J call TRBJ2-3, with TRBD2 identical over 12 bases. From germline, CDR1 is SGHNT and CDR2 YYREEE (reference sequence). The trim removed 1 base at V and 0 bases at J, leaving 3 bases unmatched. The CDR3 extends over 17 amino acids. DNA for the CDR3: TGTGCCAGCAGCTTGTCTAGCGGGGGGGCTAGCACAGATACGCAGTATTTT. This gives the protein CASSLSSGGASTDTQYF. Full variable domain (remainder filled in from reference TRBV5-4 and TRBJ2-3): ETGVTQSPTHLIKTRGQQVTLRCSSQSGHNTVSWYQQALGQGPQFIFQYYREEENGRGNFPPRFSGLQFPNYSSELNVNALELDDSALYLCASSLSSGGASTDTQYFGPGTRLTVL.

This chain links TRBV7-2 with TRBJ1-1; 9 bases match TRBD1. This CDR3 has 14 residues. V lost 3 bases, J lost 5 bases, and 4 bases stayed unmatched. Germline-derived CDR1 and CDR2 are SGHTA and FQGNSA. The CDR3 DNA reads TGTGCCAGCAGCTTGGACAGGGGCAGTACTGAAGCTTTCTTT. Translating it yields CASSLDRGSTEAFF.

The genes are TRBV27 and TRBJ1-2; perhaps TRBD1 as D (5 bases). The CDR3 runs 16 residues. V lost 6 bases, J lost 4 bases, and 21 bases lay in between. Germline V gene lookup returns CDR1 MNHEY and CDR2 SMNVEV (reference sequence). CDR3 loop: CASRGGTEFFFYGYTF. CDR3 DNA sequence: TGTGCCAGCAGGGGAGGGACCGAGTTTTTTTTCTATGGCTACACCTTC.

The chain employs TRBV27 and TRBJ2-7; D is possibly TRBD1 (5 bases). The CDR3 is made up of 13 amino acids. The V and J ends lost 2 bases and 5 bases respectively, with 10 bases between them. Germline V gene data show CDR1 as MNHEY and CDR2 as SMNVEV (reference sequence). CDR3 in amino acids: CASSLRVGDEQYF. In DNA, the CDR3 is TGTGCCAGCAGTTTAAGGGTAGGGGACGAGCAGTACTTC.

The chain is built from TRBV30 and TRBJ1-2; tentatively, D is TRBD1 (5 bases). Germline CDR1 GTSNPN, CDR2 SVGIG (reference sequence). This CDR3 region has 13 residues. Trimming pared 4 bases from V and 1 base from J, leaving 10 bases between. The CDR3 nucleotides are TGTGCCTGGACCCCCCAGGGTAACTATGGCTACACCTTC. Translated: CAWTPQGNYGYTF.

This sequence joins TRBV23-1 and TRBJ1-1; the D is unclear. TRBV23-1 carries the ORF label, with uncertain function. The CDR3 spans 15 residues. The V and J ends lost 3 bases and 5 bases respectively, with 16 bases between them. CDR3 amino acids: CASSHSGITGTEAFF. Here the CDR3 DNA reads TGCGCCAGCAGTCATTCCGGGATCACGGGGACTGAAGCTTTCTTT.

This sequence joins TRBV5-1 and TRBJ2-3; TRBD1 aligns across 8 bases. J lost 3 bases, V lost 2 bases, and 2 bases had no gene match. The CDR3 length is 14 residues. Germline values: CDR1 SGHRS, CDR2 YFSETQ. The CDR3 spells CASSFWTGTDTQYF. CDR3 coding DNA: TGCGCCAGCAGCTTTTGGACAGGGACAGATACGCAGTATTTT.

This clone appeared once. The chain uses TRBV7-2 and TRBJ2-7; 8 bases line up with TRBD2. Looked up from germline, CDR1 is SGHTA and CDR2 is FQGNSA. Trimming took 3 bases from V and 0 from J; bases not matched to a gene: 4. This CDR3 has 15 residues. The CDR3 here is CASSFTGGVSYEQYF. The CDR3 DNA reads TGTGCCAGCAGCTTTACGGGGGGGGTCTCCTACGAGCAGTACTTC.

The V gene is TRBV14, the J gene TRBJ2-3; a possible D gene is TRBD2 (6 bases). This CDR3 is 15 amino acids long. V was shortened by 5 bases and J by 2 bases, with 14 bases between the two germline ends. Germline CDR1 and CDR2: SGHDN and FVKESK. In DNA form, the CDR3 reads TGTGCCAGCAGCTTTCCCGGGAGTATCACAGATACGCAGTATTTT. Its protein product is CASSFPGSITDTQYF.

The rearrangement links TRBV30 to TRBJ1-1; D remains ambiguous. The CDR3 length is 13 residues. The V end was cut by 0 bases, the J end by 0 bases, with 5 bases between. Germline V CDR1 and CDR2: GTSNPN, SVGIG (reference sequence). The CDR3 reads CAWSVTMNTEAFF. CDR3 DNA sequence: TGTGCCTGGAGTGTAACCATGAACACTGAAGCTTTCTTT.

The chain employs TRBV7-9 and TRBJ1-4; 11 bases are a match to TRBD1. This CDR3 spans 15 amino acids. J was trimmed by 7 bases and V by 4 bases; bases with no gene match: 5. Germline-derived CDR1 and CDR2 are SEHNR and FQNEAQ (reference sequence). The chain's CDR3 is CASSSTGTGGEKLFF. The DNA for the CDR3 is TGTGCCAGCAGCTCTACCGGGACAGGGGGTGAAAAACTGTTTTTT. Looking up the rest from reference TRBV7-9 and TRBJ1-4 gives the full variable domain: DTGVSQNPRHKITKRGQNVTFRCDPISEHNRLYWYRQTLGQGPEFLTYFQNEAQLEKSRLLSDRFSAERPKGSFSTLEIQRTEQGDSAMYLCASSSTGTGGEKLFFGSGTQLSVL.

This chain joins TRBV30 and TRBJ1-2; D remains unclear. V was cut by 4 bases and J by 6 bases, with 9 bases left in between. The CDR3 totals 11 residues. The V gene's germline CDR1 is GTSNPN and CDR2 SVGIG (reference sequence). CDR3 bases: TGTGCCTGGAATCGACTCGATGGCTACACCTTC. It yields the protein CAWNRLDGYTF.

The CDR3 here is CASSYGGQGWTEAFF. The CDR3 DNA is TGTGCCAGCAGTTACGGGGGACAGGGTTGGACTGAAGCTTTCTTT. The chain recombines TRBV6-5 with TRBJ1-1; 9 bases fit TRBD1. The CDR3 has 15 amino acids. The V and J ends lost 2 bases and 5 bases, in that order; junction bases with no gene match: 6. Germline loops: CDR1 MNHEY, CDR2 SVGAGI.

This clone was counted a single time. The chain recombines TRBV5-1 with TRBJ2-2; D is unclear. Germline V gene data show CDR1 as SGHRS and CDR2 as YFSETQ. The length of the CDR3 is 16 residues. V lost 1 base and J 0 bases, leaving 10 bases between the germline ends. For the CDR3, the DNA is TGCGCCAGCAGCTTGAGTGGAAAAGCGAACACCGGGGAGCTGTTTTTT. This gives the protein CASSLSGKANTGELFF.

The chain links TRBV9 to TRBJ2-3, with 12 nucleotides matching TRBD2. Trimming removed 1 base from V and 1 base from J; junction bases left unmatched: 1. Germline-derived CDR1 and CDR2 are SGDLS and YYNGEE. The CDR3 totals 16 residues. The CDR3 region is CASSVRLAGGTDTQYF. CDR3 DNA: TGTGCCAGCAGCGTACGACTAGCGGGGGGCACAGATACGCAGTATTTT.

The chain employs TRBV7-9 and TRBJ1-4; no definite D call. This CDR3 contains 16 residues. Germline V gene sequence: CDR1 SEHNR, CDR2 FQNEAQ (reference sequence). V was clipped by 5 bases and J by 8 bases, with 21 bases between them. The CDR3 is CASSLPMGRVQEKLFF. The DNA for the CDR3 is TGTGCCAGCAGCCTCCCAATGGGTAGGGTTCAGGAAAAACTGTTTTTT.

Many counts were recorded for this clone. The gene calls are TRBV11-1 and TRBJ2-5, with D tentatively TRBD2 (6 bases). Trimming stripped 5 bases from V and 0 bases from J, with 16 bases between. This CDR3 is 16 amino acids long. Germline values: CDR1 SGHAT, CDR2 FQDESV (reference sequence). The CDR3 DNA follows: TGTGCCAGCAGCCCTCTGGGGGACTTAAACCAAGAGACCCAGTACTTC. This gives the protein CASSPLGDLNQETQYF.